The 19 T cell receptor beta chains given below trace back to one sample, sequenced in a study of blood T cells in healthy people across ages. Primers used in a second PCR of roughly 6 to 11 cycles were a sample-barcoded 5' primer and a J-beta primer mix. TCRdb independently ran MiXCR on the 5' RACE reads; one entry per CDR3 protein. The data show more than 800,000 distinct CDR3 sequences, less than 50% seen once. Sequences were obtained from blood. The receptors derive from a woman aged 55 to 70 in good health.

The chain has TRBV29-1 and TRBJ2-7, with a possible D match to TRBD2 (5 bases). Between the trimmed V and J ends, which lost 5 bases and 7 bases, there was a span of 21 bases. The length of the CDR3 is 14 residues. Germline lookup yields CDR1 SQVTM and CDR2 ANQGSEA. CDR3 nucleotide sequence: TGCAGCGTTCTGCCAGCGGTTTCCTACAATGAGCAGTACTTC. The encoded protein is CSVLPAVSYNEQYF.

The CDR3 bases are TGCGCCAGCAGCCATAACCCCACAGGGTCTAGCGGGATCTACAATGAGCAGTTCTTC. This gives the protein CASSHNPTGSSGIYNEQFF. The V call is TRBV4-1, the J call TRBJ2-1, with 9 nucleotides matching TRBD2. The V gene's germline CDR1 is MGHRA and CDR2 YSYEKL. The J segment lost 3 bases and the V segment lost 3 bases, leaving 15 bases of the junction unmatched. The length of the CDR3 is 19 residues.

This chain joins TRBV20-1 and TRBJ1-5, with D maybe TRBD1 (6 bases). V dropped 5 bases and J dropped 5 bases, with 13 bases sitting between them. Germline values: CDR1 DFQATT, CDR2 SNEGSKA (reference sequence). The CDR3 covers 13 residues. CDR3 nucleotide sequence: TGCAGTGCTGCCGGGGGCCGCGATCAGCCCCAGCATTTT. It codes for CSAAGGRDQPQHF.

CDR3 DNA: TGCAGCGTTTATAGCGGAGCCACCGGGGAGCTGTTTTTT. Its protein is CSVYSGATGELFF. The chain joins TRBV29-1 to TRBJ2-2; TRBD2 is a possible D gene (6 bases). This CDR3 is 13 amino acids long. The V end lost 5 bases, the J end lost 4 bases, and 11 bases lay between the germline ends. Germline values: CDR1 SQVTM, CDR2 ANQGSEA.

This clonotype was detected only a few times. This sequence joins TRBV30 and TRBJ1-2; 9 bases line up with TRBD1. CDR1 is GTSNPN and CDR2 is SVGIG in the germline V gene (reference sequence). The CDR3 length is 12 residues. V dropped 8 bases and J dropped 6; count of bases not matched to a gene: 7. DNA for the CDR3: TGTGCCATTCAGACAGGGGGTAATGGCTACACCTTC. Translation: CAIQTGGNGYTF.

The chain recombines TRBV5-1 with TRBJ2-3; TRBD1 matches 10 bases. The CDR3 extends over 16 amino acids. Unmatched junction bases numbered 7, after V lost 4 bases and J lost 2 bases. Germline V gene lookup returns CDR1 SGHRS and CDR2 YFSETQ. CDR3 sequence (DNA): TGCGCCAGCAGCCCCCAGGGGACAGGGGTCACAGATACGCAGTATTTT. Translation gives CASSPQGTGVTDTQYF. The complete variable domain, with remaining parts taken from reference TRBV5-1 and TRBJ2-3, reads KAGVTQTPRYLIKTRGQQVTLSCSPISGHRSVSWYQQTPGQGLQFLFEYFSETQRNKGNFPGRFSGRQFSNSRSEMNVSTLELGDSALYLCASSPQGTGVTDTQYFGPGTRLTVL.

The chain employs TRBV27 and TRBJ1-1; 7 bases match TRBD1. The J segment lost 0 bases and the V segment lost 5 bases, leaving 12 bases of the junction unmatched. The germline CDR1 and CDR2 sequences are MNHEY and SMNVEV (reference sequence). This CDR3 comprises 17 residues. CDR3 amino acids: CASSLKGQHLMNTEAFF. The CDR3 DNA follows: TGTGCCAGCAGTCTCAAGGGACAGCACCTTATGAACACTGAAGCTTTCTTT.

V is TRBV20-1 and J is TRBJ2-1, with 9 bases aligning to TRBD2. There are 13 residues in the CDR3. Germline values: CDR1 DFQATT, CDR2 SNEGSKA (reference sequence). The CDR3 is CSTGLAGNYEQFF. In DNA form, the CDR3 reads TGCAGCACGGGGCTAGCGGGGAACTACGAGCAGTTCTTC.

This chain uses TRBV27 with TRBJ1-5; TRBD1 agrees at 7 bases. V shed 4 bases and J 0 bases; nucleotides not matched to a gene: 9. Looked up from germline, CDR1 is MNHEY and CDR2 is SMNVEV (reference sequence). The length of the CDR3 is 17 residues. CDR3 DNA sequence: TGTGCCAGCAGTTCGAGGGACAGCTTCTATAGCAATCAGCCCCAGCATTTT. Its protein product is CASSSRDSFYSNQPQHF.

This clonotype has only a few counts. The chain employs TRBV12-3 or TRBV12-4 and TRBJ2-3; TRBD2 aligns across 7 bases. The length of the CDR3 is 14 residues. Germline trimming cut 6 bases from V and 2 bases from J; bases unmatched to any gene: 5. The CDR3 reads CASSSGTITDTQYF. Written as DNA, the CDR3 is TGTGCCAGCAGCTCCGGGACTATCACAGATACGCAGTATTTT.

This clonotype was detected only once. The chain recombines TRBV6-2 or TRBV6-3 with TRBJ1-2; D is unresolved. The V gene's germline CDR1 is MNHEY and CDR2 SVGEGT. V shed 6 bases and J shed 7 bases, with 18 bases lying between them. The CDR3 totals 14 residues. In DNA form, the CDR3 reads TGTGCCAGCAGCCAGGCAGCGGGGAGTTCTGGCTACACCTTC. Its protein is CASSQAAGSSGYTF.

This clonotype showed up just once. This chain links TRBV2 with TRBJ2-1; TRBD2 matches at 8 bases. V was pared by 4 bases and J by 4 bases, with 9 bases of the junction left unmatched. Germline loops: CDR1 SNHLY, CDR2 FYNNEI. This CDR3 spans 16 amino acids. This chain's CDR3 is CASSGGTPGGYNEQFF. CDR3 DNA sequence: TGTGCCAGCAGTGGCGGTACCCCGGGAGGGTACAATGAGCAGTTCTTC.

The chain joins TRBV29-1 to TRBJ2-1, with 14 bases that match TRBD2. The CDR3 spans 16 residues. The trim removed 3 bases at V and 8 bases at J, leaving 9 bases unmatched. Germline V gene sequence: CDR1 SQVTM, CDR2 ANQGSEA. CDR3 DNA: TGCAGCGTTGATAGGTACGGGACTAGCGGGAGCTATGAGCAGTTCTTC. Protein product: CSVDRYGTSGSYEQFF.

The CDR3 here is CASSVPGLAGEEGQETQYF. CDR3 DNA sequence: TGTGCCAGCAGTGTCCCTGGACTAGCGGGAGAGGAGGGCCAAGAGACCCAGTACTTC. This chain connects TRBV2 to TRBJ2-5; TRBD2 matches 13 bases. J was trimmed by 1 base and V by 4 bases; bases with no gene match: 12. CDR1 is SNHLY and CDR2 is FYNNEI in the germline V gene. This CDR3 region has 19 residues. Drawing the rest from reference TRBV2 and TRBJ2-5, the complete variable domain is EPEVTQTPSHQVTQMGQEVILRCVPISNHLYFYWYRQILGQKVEFLVSFYNNEISEKSEIFDDQFSVERPDGSNFTLKIRSTKLEDSAMYFCASSVPGLAGEEGQETQYFGPGTRLLVL.

The chain couples TRBV3-1 to TRBJ2-1; 8 bases map to TRBD2. Germline V gives CDR1 LGHDT, CDR2 YNNKEL (reference sequence). This CDR3 is built from 17 residues. With V trimmed by 2 bases and J by 6 bases, 12 bases remained unmatched. CDR3 protein: CASSQTEPGTSRNEQFF. The DNA for the CDR3 is TGTGCCAGCAGCCAAACGGAACCCGGGACTAGTCGCAATGAGCAGTTCTTC.

The V gene is TRBV14, the J gene TRBJ2-1; 11 bases are a match to TRBD1. Germline CDR1 and CDR2: SGHDN and FVKESK. CDR3 length equals 15 residues. Trimming removed 4 bases from V and 8 bases from J; junction bases left unmatched: 7. The CDR3 DNA reads TGTGCCAGCAGCCCGGGACAGGGGGGCAGGGATGAGCAGTTCTTC. Translated: CASSPGQGGRDEQFF. The complete variable domain, with remaining parts taken from reference TRBV14 and TRBJ2-1, reads EAGVTQFPSHSVIEKGQTVTLRCDPISGHDNLYWYRRVMGKEIKFLLHFVKESKQDESGMPNNRFLAERTGGTYSTLKVQPAELEDSGVYFCASSPGQGGRDEQFFGPGTRLTVL.

V gene TRBV2 combines with J gene TRBJ1-2; TRBD1 is a possible D gene (5 bases). Germline CDR1 reads SNHLY; CDR2 reads FYNNEI. The CDR3 runs to 16 residues. V gave up 5 bases and J gave up 0 bases, with 16 bases separating them. This chain's CDR3 is CASSSRAGEANYGYTF. The CDR3 DNA follows: TGTGCCAGCAGTTCAAGAGCGGGGGAAGCTAACTATGGCTACACCTTC.

The V and J genes are TRBV20-1 and TRBJ2-2; maybe TRBD1 (6 bases). This CDR3 spans 14 amino acids. Trimming left V 6 bases short and J 0 bases short, with 11 bases between. Germline V gene sequence: CDR1 DFQATT, CDR2 SNEGSKA (reference sequence). CDR3 sequence (DNA): TGCAGTGCACCGGGACACTCGAACACCGGGGAGCTGTTTTTT. Its protein is CSAPGHSNTGELFF.

The genes are TRBV5-1 and TRBJ1-1; TRBD1 matches 8 bases. Germline V gene sequence: CDR1 SGHRS, CDR2 YFSETQ. V lost 4 bases and J lost 5; bases outside the gene matches: 10. This CDR3 comprises 15 residues. CDR3 loop: CASSPKTGVVTEAFF. The CDR3 bases are TGCGCCAGCAGCCCCAAGACAGGGGTTGTTACTGAAGCTTTCTTT.